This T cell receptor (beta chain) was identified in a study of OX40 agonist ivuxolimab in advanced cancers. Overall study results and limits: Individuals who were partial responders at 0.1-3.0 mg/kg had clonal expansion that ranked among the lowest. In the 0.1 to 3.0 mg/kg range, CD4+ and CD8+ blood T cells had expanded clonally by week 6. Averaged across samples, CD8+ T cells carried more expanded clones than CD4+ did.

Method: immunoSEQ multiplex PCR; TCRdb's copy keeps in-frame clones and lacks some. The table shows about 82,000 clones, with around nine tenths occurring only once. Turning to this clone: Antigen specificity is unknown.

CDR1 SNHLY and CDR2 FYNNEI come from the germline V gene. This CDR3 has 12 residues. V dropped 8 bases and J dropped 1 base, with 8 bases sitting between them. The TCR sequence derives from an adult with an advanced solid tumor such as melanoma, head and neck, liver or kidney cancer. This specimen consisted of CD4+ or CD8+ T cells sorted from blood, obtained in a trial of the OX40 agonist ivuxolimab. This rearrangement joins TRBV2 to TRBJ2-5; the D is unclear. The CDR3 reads CASRLSQETQYF. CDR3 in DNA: TGTGCCAGCCGCCTATCCCAAGAGACCCAGTACTTC.